This section outlines one T cell receptor beta chain sequence together with its context. The CDR3 is 15 residues long. Per the germline V gene, CDR1 is GTSNPN and CDR2 is SVGIG (reference sequence). The V and J ends lost 1 base and 4 bases, in that order; junction bases with no gene match: 4. The data stem from a study of shared clonotypes between healthy human individuals. TCRdb's table, derived via immunoSEQ multiplex PCR, lists solely in-frame clones and lacks some. The sample has about 1 million clones; 60% to 80% are singletons. Sequenced material: memory CD4+ T cells sorted from blood. Subset: CD45RA-negative fraction. This TCR was sampled from a man aged 18 to 30 in good health. J is TRBJ2-3 and V is TRBV30, with 11 bases aligning to TRBD2. CDR3 nucleotides: TGTGCCTGGAGTGAGCTAGCGGGAGGACCAGATACGCAGTATTTT. Encoded protein: CAWSELAGGPDTQYF.